This T cell receptor (beta chain) comes out of a study of neurological immune-mediated disorders. The starting material, 2 million PBMCs stored at -80 C, gave rise to the unsorted libraries. Within the sample, this clonotype is medium-sized. Trimming took off 5 bases at V and 2 bases at J, with 5 bases between the two ends. Germline CDR1 DFQATT, CDR2 SNEGSKA (reference sequence). The CDR3 consists of 11 residues. TCRdb reprocessed the 5' RACE reads with MiXCR, giving one entry per CDR3 protein. Among under 90,000 distinct CDR3 sequences, 10% to 13% were seen once, and the ten largest hold roughly 1.8%.

Sequenced material: PBMCs. This receptor was taken from a man aged 35-49 years in good health. V is TRBV20-1 and J is TRBJ2-3; D is ambiguous. This CDR3 reads CSAYDTDTQYF. CDR3 nucleotides: TGCAGTGCTTATGACACAGATACGCAGTATTTT.